The sample holds a few counts of the clone carrying this TCR beta chain. The data are from a study of response to subunit inactivated influenza vaccine. One entry per CDR3 protein, called by TCRdb with MiXCR from the RT-PCR reads. This table has fewer than 550,000 distinct CDR3 sequences, roughly 25% appearing once. Unmatched junction bases numbered 5, after V lost 3 bases and J lost 3 bases. Germline CDR1 and CDR2: SEHNR and FQNEAQ (reference sequence). The CDR3 loop spans 15 amino acids. The source is a middle-aged man who received an inactivated influenza vaccine. Material: CD4+ T cells sorted from PBMCs, obtained approximately 5 days after vaccination. The rearrangement links TRBV7-9 to TRBJ2-3, with 8 bases matching TRBD1. This chain's CDR3 is CASSFPGQGTDTQYF. DNA of the CDR3: TGTGCCAGCAGCTTCCCCGGACAGGGAACAGATACGCAGTATTTT.